The present T cell receptor beta chain was sequenced within a study of cytomegalovirus exposure and HLA in healthy donors. Across the whole study: Of the donors genotyped, several hundred in all, over 80% fell in the Caucasian-associated ancestry cluster. Study-wide points: Later analysis suggested most CMV-associated TCR beta chains were HLA-restricted.

V lost 5 bases, J lost 6 bases, and 8 bases stayed unmatched. Germline CDR1 is LNHDA and CDR2 is SQIVND (reference sequence). The CDR3 is 14 residues long. All the people who gave samples were healthy bone marrow donors. The PCR was carried out with 60 Vbeta primers and 13 Jbeta primers. Some clones are missing from TCRdb's copy, which holds only in-frame ones; the method was immunoSEQ multiplex PCR. In the table there are 65,000 or so clones, approximately 75% of which are singletons. As concerns this clone: Its antigen is undetermined.

The sequence derives from a woman aged 40 to 50 in good health and CMV-seropositive. The sample consisted of PBMCs. The V and J genes are TRBV19 and TRBJ1-1; 8 positions match TRBD1. The CDR3 spells CASSAQGVGAEAFF. The CDR3, as DNA: TGTGCCAGTAGTGCACAGGGGGTCGGGGCTGAAGCTTTCTTT.